Below, 6 T cell receptor beta chains from the same sample are listed, as sequenced in a study of T cells in Graves' hyperthyroidism and ophthalmopathy. Template material for amplifying TCR beta CDR3 regions consisted of RNA transcripts. Using the HTBI primer set, a first-round RT-PCR was run on the TCR CDR3. TCRdb re-called the multiplex PCR reads with MiXCR, one entry per CDR3 protein. The repertoire holds about 410,000 distinct CDR3 sequences, with roughly 15% as singletons. The specimen was blood. These receptors were collected from a man between 18 and 35 years old with Graves' ophthalmopathy.

This clonotype appeared many times. The chain uses TRBV27 and TRBJ2-7; perhaps TRBD2 as D (5 bases). This CDR3 is 13 amino acids long. V was trimmed by 3 bases and J by 2 bases, leaving 8 bases between them. Germline V gene sequence: CDR1 MNHEY, CDR2 SMNVEV (reference sequence). CDR3 nucleotide sequence: TGTGCCAGCAGTTTCGGGCGGGCCTACGAGCAGTACTTC. The encoded protein is CASSFGRAYEQYF.

This clonotype turned up a few times. CDR3 amino acids: CASSPGTGGAYGYEQYF. The CDR3 DNA follows: TGTGCCAGCTCACCCGGGACAGGGGGCGCTTACGGCTACGAGCAGTACTTC. The chain couples TRBV7-8 to TRBJ2-7; 12 bases line up with TRBD1. Trimming took 8 bases from V and 3 from J; bases not matched to a gene: 14. The germline gives CDR1 SGHVS, CDR2 FQNEAQ. The CDR3 runs 17 residues.

This clonotype showed up many times. This chain uses TRBV18 with TRBJ1-1; D call uncertain. The V end lost 8 bases, the J end lost 2 bases, and 18 bases lay between the germline ends. CDR1 and CDR2 (germline): KGHSH, LQKENI. This CDR3 is built from 15 residues. CDR3 in amino acids: CASLFSVPLNTEAFF. In nucleotides, the CDR3 is TGTGCCAGCCTGTTTTCGGTTCCCCTAAACACTGAAGCTTTCTTT.

The sample holds many counts of this clonotype. This chain connects TRBV14 to TRBJ2-5; D might be TRBD2 (6 bases). CDR3 length: 12 amino acids. Between the trimmed V and J ends, which lost 3 bases and 7 bases, there was a span of 9 bases. Per germline, CDR1 SGHDN and CDR2 FVKESK. Here the CDR3 DNA reads TGTGCCAGCAGCCAGGTCGGGGGGACCCAGTACTTC. Translation gives CASSQVGGTQYF.

This clonotype was seen at least ten times. The chain is built from TRBV2 and TRBJ1-1, with a possible D match to TRBD1 (5 bases). The CDR3 has 14 residues. Germline CDR1 is SNHLY and CDR2 is FYNNEI. V was shortened by 6 bases and J by 3 bases, with 14 bases between the two germline ends. CDR3 in DNA: TGTGCCAGCAGGACAGACGGGGGGTACACTGAAGCTTTCTTT. It yields the protein CASRTDGGYTEAFF.

This clonotype was picked up one time. Germline is not matched at one junction end, which may reflect a read error. J is TRBJ1-5 and V is TRBV12-3 or TRBV12-4; TRBD1 matches at 9 bases. The CDR3 runs to 15 residues. The CDR3 DNA reads TGTGCCAGCAGTCTAGCCGGGACAGGGCGTCAGCCCCAGCATTTT. Encoded protein: CASSLAGTGRQPQHF.